This record covers a single T cell receptor beta chain. Its antigen is as yet unknown. These data belong to a study of cytomegalovirus exposure and HLA in healthy donors. The study, taken as a whole, reports: Under in vitro conditions, three CMV-associated chains were confirmed as specific for CMV antigens. Cytomegalovirus status, reportedly, was diagnosed with high specificity and sensitivity by the classifier.

Use of 60 Vbeta and 13 Jbeta primers characterized the PCR. Clones were read by immunoSEQ multiplex PCR, and TCRdb kept only the in-frame ones, dropping some. The table records about 31,000 clones, 35% to 50% of them present only once. Each of the donors was a healthy bone marrow donor. Per the germline V gene, CDR1 is MNHNS and CDR2 is SASEGT. The trim removed 4 bases at V and 0 bases at J, leaving 6 bases unmatched. The CDR3 length is 18 residues. The gene calls are TRBV6-1 and TRBJ2-2, with 12 positions matching TRBD2. This receptor was obtained from a woman in her 50s in good health and CMV-seronegative. The sequenced sample was PBMCs. The DNA for the CDR3 is TGTGCCAGCAGTGGGACTAGCGGGGTAACTTCGAACACCGGGGAGCTGTTTTTT. This encodes CASSGTSGVTSNTGELFF.